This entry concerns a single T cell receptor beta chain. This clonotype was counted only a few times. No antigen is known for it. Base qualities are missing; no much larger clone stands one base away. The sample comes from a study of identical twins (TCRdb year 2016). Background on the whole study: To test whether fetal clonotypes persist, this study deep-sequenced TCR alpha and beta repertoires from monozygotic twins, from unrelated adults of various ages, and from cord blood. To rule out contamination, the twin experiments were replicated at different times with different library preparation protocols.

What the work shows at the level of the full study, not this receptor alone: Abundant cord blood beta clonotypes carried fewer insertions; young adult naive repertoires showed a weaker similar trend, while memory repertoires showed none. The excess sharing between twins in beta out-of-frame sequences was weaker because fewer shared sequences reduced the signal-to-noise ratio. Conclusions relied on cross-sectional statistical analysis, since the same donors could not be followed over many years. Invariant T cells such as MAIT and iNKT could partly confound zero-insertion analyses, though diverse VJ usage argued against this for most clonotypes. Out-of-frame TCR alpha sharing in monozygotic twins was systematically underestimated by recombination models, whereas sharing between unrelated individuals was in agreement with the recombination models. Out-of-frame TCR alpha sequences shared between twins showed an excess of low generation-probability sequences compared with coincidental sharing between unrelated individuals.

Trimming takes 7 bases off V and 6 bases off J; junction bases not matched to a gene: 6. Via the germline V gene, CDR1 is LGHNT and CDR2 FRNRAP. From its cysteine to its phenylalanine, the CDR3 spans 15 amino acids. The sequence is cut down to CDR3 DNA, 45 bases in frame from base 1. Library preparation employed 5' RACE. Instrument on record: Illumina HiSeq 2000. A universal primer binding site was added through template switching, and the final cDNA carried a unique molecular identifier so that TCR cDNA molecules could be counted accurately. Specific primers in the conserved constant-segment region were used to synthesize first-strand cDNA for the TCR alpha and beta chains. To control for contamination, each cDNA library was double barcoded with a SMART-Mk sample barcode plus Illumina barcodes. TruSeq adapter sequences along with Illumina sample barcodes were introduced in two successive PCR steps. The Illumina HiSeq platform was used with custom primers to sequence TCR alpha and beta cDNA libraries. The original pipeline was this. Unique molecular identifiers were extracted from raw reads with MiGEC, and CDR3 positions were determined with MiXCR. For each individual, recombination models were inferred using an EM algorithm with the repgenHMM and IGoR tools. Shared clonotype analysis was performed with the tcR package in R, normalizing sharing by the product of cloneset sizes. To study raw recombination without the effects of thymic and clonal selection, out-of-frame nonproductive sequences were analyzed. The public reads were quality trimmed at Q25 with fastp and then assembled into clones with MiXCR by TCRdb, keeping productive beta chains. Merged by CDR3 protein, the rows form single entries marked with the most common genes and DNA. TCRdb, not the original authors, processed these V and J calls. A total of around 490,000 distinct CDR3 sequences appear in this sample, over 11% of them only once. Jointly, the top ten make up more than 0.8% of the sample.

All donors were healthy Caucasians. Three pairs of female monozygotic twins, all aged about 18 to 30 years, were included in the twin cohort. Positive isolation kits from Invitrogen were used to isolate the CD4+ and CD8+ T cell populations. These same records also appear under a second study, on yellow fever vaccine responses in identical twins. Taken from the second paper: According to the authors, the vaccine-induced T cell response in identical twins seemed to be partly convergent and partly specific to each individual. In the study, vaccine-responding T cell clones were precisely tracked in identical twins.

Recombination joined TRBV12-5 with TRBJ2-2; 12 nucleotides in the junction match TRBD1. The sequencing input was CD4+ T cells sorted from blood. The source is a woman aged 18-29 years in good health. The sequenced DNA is TGTGCTAGTGCCCAGGGACAGGGGGCTCCCGGGGAGCTGTTTTTT. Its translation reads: CASAQGQGAPGELFF. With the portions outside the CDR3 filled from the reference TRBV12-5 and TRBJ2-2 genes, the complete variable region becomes DARVTQTPRHKVTEMGQEVTMRCQPILGHNTVFWYRQTMMQGLELLAYFRNRAPLDDSGMPKDRFSAEMPDATLATLKIQPSEPRDSAVYFCASAQGQGAPGELFFGEGSRLTVL.